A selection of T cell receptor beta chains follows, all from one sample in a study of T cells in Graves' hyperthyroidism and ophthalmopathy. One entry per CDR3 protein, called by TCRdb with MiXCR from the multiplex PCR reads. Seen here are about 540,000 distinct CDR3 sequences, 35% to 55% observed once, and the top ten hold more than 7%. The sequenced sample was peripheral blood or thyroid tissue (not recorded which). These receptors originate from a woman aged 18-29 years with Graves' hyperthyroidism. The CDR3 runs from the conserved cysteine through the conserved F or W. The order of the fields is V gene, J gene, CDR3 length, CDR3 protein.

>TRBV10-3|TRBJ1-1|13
CAISGQGASEAFF
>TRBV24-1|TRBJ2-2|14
CATSDPSGTGELFF
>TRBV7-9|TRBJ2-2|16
CASKSGIGLNTGELFF
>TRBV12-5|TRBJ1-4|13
CASGPAPGLELFF
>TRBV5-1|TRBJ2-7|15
CASSLVLAGANEQYF
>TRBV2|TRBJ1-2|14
CASSYPGTGDGYTF
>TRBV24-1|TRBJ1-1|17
CATSASSGDRYDTEAFF
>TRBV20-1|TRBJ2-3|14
CSARLTSGTDTQYF
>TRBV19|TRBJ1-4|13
CASRTRANEKLFF
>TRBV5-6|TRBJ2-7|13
CASSPRGLHEQYF
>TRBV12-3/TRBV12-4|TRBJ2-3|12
CASALITDTQYF
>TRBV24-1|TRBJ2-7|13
CARDNRGGYEQYF
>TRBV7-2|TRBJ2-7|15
CASSLTKRVSYEQYF
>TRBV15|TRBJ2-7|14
CATSRDRQGLEQYF
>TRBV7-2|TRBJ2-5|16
CASSLDQGASQETQYF
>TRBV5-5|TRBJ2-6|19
CASTIGPSAGEDGANVLTF
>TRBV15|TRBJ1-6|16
CATSSPGDKSNSPLHF
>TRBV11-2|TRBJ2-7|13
CASRGSGSYEQYF
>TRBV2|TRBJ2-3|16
CASSLTSGRPTDTQYF
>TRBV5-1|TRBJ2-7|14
CASSLSSEIYEQYF
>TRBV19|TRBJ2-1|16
CASSIVALAGYNEQFF
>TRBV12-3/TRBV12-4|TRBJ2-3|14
CASSFHSSTDTQYF
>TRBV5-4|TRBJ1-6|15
CASSFGQGSNSPLHF
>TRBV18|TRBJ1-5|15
CASSLSAGSGQPQHF
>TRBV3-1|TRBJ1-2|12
CASSPMGGGYTF
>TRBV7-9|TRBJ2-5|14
CASSLNQGRETQYF
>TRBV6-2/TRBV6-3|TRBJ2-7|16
CASSYYGTALSYEQYF
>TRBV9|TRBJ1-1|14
CASSVAWQNTEAFF
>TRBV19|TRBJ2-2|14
CASSQRSNTGELFF
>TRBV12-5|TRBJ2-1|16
CASGLVFSTDDNEQFF
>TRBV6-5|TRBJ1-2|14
CASRTRTVGYGHTF
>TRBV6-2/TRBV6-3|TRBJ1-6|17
CASSETSGSSYNSPLHF
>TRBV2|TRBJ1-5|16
CASSSLLWGGNQPQHF
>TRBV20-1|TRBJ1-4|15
CSARDPGTVSEKLFF
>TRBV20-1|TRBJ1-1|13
CSARGGSGSEAFF
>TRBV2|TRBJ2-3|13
CASSIDITDTQYF